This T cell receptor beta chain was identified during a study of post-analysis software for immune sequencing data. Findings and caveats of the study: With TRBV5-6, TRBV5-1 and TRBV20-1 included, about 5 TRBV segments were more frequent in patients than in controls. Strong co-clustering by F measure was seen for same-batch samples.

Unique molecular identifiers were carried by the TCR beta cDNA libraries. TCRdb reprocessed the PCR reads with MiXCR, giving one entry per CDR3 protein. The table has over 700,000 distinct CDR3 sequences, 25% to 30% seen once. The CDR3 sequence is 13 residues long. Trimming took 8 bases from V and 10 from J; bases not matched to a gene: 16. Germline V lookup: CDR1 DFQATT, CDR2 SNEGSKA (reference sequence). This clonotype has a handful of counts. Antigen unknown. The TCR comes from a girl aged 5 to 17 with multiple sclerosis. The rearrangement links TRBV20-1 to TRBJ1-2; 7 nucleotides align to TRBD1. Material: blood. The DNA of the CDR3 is TGCAGTCCTACTGGACTCGGGACAGCATACTACACCTTC. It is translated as CSPTGLGTAYYTF.